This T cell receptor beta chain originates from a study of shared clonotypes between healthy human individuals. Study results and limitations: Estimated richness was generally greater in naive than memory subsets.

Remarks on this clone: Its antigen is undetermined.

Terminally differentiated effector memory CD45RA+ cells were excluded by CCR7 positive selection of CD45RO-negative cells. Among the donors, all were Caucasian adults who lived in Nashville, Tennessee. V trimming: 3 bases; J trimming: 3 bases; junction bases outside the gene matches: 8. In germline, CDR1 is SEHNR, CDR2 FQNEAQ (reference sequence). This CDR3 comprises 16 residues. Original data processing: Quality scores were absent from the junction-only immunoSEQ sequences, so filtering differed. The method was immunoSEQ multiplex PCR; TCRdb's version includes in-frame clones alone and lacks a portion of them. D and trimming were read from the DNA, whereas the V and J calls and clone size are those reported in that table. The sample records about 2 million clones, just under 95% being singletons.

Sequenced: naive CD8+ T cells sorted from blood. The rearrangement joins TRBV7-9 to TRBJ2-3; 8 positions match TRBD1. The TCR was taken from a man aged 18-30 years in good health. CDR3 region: CASSFPSQGDTDTQYF. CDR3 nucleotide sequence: TGTGCCAGCAGCTTTCCGTCACAGGGGGATACAGATACGCAGTATTTT.